This record looks at one T cell receptor beta chain sequence and its context. Its target is not known. This sample stems from a study of PD-1 blockade in classical Hodgkin lymphoma. Regarding the study as a whole: Compared with baseline, CD4+ but not CD8+ TCR diversity had risen significantly by C4D1.

The table came from immunoSEQ multiplex PCR; TCRdb's copy has only in-frame clones and leaves some out. The sample consists of 95,000 to 100,000 clones, 75% to 90% of them appearing once. The CDR3 is 14 residues long. V shed 10 bases and J shed 9 bases, with 19 bases lying between them. The germline CDR1 and CDR2 sequences are MNHNY and SVGAGI (reference sequence). Autologous stem cell transplantation was followed by relapse in every patient, and brentuximab vedotin exposure varied. The chain recombines TRBV6-6 with TRBJ1-6; possibly TRBD1 for D (5 bases). The starting material was peripheral blood mononuclear cells (PBMCs), obtained before the second cycle of nivolumab. This sequence originates from a human donor with classical Hodgkin lymphoma. CDR3 DNA: TGTGCCACCGGACGCCGGGACGTTTTTTCACCCCTCCACTTT. As protein: CATGRRDVFSPLHF.